The 19 T cell receptor beta chains in this list originate from one sample, sequenced in a study of regulatory T cells in long-lasting Graves disease. Arm-PCR of CDR3 regions with iRepertoire HTBI primers generated TCR beta libraries. TCRdb ran MiXCR on the multiplex PCR reads and lists one entry per CDR3 protein. Of about 430,000 distinct CDR3 sequences listed, over 14% are singletons. Time point meaning: newly diagnosed GD, antithyroid drugs for less than 3 months. PBMC-derived RNA was used for the TCR library. The data also belong to a second study, concerning T cells in Graves' hyperthyroidism and ophthalmopathy.

Specimen: peripheral blood mononuclear cells (PBMCs), collected at new diagnosis, from a patient treated with antithyroid drugs. The receptors derive from a woman aged 40 to 50 with Graves disease.

This clonotype has a count of ten or more. The V gene is TRBV12-3 or TRBV12-4, the J gene TRBJ2-2, with 14 positions matching TRBD2. This CDR3 comprises 16 residues. Trimming cost V 5 bases and J 6 bases; bases outside gene matches: 5. CDR3 coding DNA: TGTGCCAGCAGTCAGGGACTAGCGGGAGTTGCCGGGGAGCTGTTTTTT. It codes for CASSQGLAGVAGELFF.

On this clonotype: This clone may be a read error of a much larger clone one base away. The chain uses TRBV12-5 and TRBJ2-1; TRBD2 matches 8 bases. Germline CDR1 reads LGHNT; CDR2 reads FRNRAP. The CDR3 covers 13 residues. Written as DNA, the CDR3 is TGTGCTGGTGGTTTGGTAGGGCTAGCGGGTACGATCTTC. It specifies CAGGLVGLAGTIF. Variable domain in full (rest from reference TRBV12-5 and TRBJ2-1): DARVTQTPRHKVTEMGQEVTMRCQPILGHNTVFWYRQTMMQGLELLAYFRNRAPLDDSGMPKDRFSAEMPDATLATLKIQPSEPRDSAVYFCAGGLVGLAGTIFGPGTRLTVL.

Many counts were recorded for this clonotype. This chain joins TRBV11-3 and TRBJ2-7, with D maybe TRBD2 (6 bases). Germline CDR1 reads SGHNT; CDR2 reads YENEEA. The CDR3 covers 17 residues. Trimming cost V 0 bases and J 0 bases, with 15 bases left between them. CDR3 residues: CASSLDGGGGSSYEQYF. The CDR3 DNA reads TGTGCCAGCAGCTTAGATGGGGGAGGAGGAAGCTCCTACGAGCAGTACTTC.

This chain uses TRBV7-9 with TRBJ2-3, with TRBD2 identical over 8 bases. Germline lookup yields CDR1 SEHNR and CDR2 FQNEAQ (reference sequence). The CDR3 sequence is 13 residues long. Unmatched junction bases numbered 5, after V lost 5 bases and J lost 7 bases. The CDR3 here is CASSPAGENTQYF. The CDR3 DNA reads TGTGCCAGCAGCCCAGCGGGAGAAAATACGCAGTATTTT.

This clonotype was seen at least ten times. V gene TRBV7-9 combines with J gene TRBJ2-5, with 9 nucleotides matching TRBD2. The CDR3 is made up of 15 amino acids. Germline V gene data show CDR1 as SEHNR and CDR2 as FQNEAQ (reference sequence). The J segment lost 5 bases and the V segment lost 5 bases, leaving 9 bases of the junction unmatched. Written as DNA, the CDR3 is TGTGCCAGCAGCCCCGCGGGGGGGGCCGGGGAGACCCAGTACTTC. Amino acids: CASSPAGGAGETQYF.

Ten or more counts support this clonotype. The genes are TRBV11-2 and TRBJ2-1; the D gene is possibly TRBD1 (6 bases). Germline V gene sequence: CDR1 SGHAT, CDR2 FQNNGV. Trimming removed 2 bases at V and 8 bases at J, with 16 bases between. The CDR3 consists of 15 residues. The CDR3 loop reads CASSLTAGVGDEQFF. The CDR3 DNA follows: TGTGCCAGCAGCTTAACCGCAGGGGTGGGCGATGAGCAGTTCTTC.

The chain combines TRBV12-3 or TRBV12-4 with TRBJ2-4, with 13 positions matching TRBD2. The CDR3 covers 17 residues. J was trimmed by 0 bases and V by 4 bases; bases with no gene match: 3. The CDR3 nucleotides are TGTGCCAGCAGTTCCGGGACTAGCGGGGTAGCCAAAAACATTCAGTACTTC. Translating it yields CASSSGTSGVAKNIQYF.

The chain uses TRBV12-3 or TRBV12-4 and TRBJ2-7; D is perhaps TRBD1 (6 bases). The ends were cut back, 1 base at V and 3 bases at J, with 10 bases in the middle. The CDR3 totals 14 residues. The CDR3 DNA sequence: TGTGCCAGCAGTTTAGGGGGACATTACTACGAGCAGTACTTC. This sequence encodes CASSLGGHYYEQYF.

In DNA form, the CDR3 reads TGTGCCTGGAGTTTGACAGTGGGTATGGACGAGCAGTACTTC. This sequence encodes CAWSLTVGMDEQYF. The gene calls are TRBV30 and TRBJ2-7; D is perhaps TRBD1 (5 bases). Trimming removed 2 bases from V and 5 bases from J, with 16 bases in between. The CDR3 consists of 14 residues. Germline V gene data show CDR1 as GTSNPN and CDR2 as SVGIG (reference sequence).

This clonotype showed up many times. The chain couples TRBV10-3 to TRBJ2-1; 10 nucleotides line up with TRBD2. The CDR3 runs 17 residues. The V segment lost 0 bases and the J segment 4 bases; nucleotides outside the gene matches: 6. Germline V CDR1 and CDR2: ENHRY, SYGVKD. The CDR3 region is CAISESSLAGNYNEQFF. The DNA for the CDR3 is TGTGCCATCAGTGAGTCGTCACTAGCGGGAAATTACAATGAGCAGTTCTTC.

Points on this clonotype: This may stem from a read error, because a much larger clone lies one nucleotide away. The J gene is TRBJ1-4, the V gene TRBV2, with 9 bases fitting TRBD1. This CDR3 has 15 amino acids. Per the germline V gene, CDR1 is SNHLY and CDR2 is FYNNEI. With 8 bases clipped from V and 6 bases from J, the junction kept 10 bases outside the gene matches. CDR3 sequence: CASGGSGTGYEKLFF. In DNA, the CDR3 is TGTGCCAGCGGCGGATCCGGGACAGGGTATGAAAAACTGTTTTTT. The full variable domain, rest sourced from reference TRBV2 and TRBJ1-4, is EPEVTQTPSHQVTQMGQEVILRCVPISNHLYFYWYRQILGQKVEFLVSFYNNEISEKSEIFDDQFSVERPDGSNFTLKIRSTKLEDSAMYFCASGGSGTGYEKLFFGSGTQLSVL.

The sample holds many counts of this clonotype. The gene calls are TRBV18 and TRBJ2-3; D is possibly TRBD1 (6 bases). V lost 5 bases, J lost 3 bases, and 9 bases lay in between. The CDR3 length is 13 residues. The germline CDR1 and CDR2 sequences are KGHSH and LQKENI. In DNA, the CDR3 is TGTGCCAGCTCAAGTCAGGGGACAGATACGCAGTATTTT. This codes for CASSSQGTDTQYF.

Many counts were recorded for this clonotype. This sequence joins TRBV6-5 and TRBJ2-6; D could derive from TRBD1 or TRBD2 (5 bases each). CDR1 is MNHEY and CDR2 is SVGAGI in the germline V gene. V gave up 4 bases and J gave up 0 bases, with 10 bases separating them. The CDR3 sequence is 16 residues long. CDR3 DNA sequence: TGTGCCAGCAGTTGGGACGGCAGCTCTGGGGCCAACGTCCTGACTTTC. This gives the protein CASSWDGSSGANVLTF.

This clonotype has at least ten counts. The J gene is TRBJ1-1, the V gene TRBV6-1; 7 bases are a match to TRBD1. The CDR3 consists of 15 residues. Trimming cost V 7 bases and J 0 bases; bases outside gene matches: 8. Germline lookup yields CDR1 MNHNS and CDR2 SASEGT. The CDR3 bases are TGTGCCAGCATTAAAGGACAGGACCTGAACACTGAAGCTTTCTTT. Its translation is CASIKGQDLNTEAFF.

This clonotype was counted a few times. The chain is built from TRBV11-2 and TRBJ1-5; D is unclear. Germline CDR1 is SGHAT and CDR2 is FQNNGV. With 3 bases removed from V and 9 bases from J, the gap between germline ends came to 15 bases. The CDR3 has 14 residues. The CDR3 spells CASSLATEVRPQHF. DNA of the CDR3: TGTGCCAGCAGCTTGGCGACCGAGGTGCGGCCCCAGCATTTT.

This clonotype was counted many times. The genes are TRBV2 and TRBJ2-3; 7 bases match TRBD2. V lost 8 bases, J lost 1 base, and 6 bases stayed unmatched. Germline V lookup: CDR1 SNHLY, CDR2 FYNNEI. The CDR3 is 14 residues long. The CDR3 protein is CASGKTSRTDTQYF. The CDR3 DNA follows: TGTGCCAGCGGAAAGACTAGCCGCACAGATACGCAGTATTTT.

The genes are TRBV19 and TRBJ2-2; 7 nucleotides match TRBD2. The J segment lost 3 bases and the V segment lost 3 bases, leaving 7 bases of the junction unmatched. The CDR3 totals 16 residues. The germline V gene encodes CDR1 LNHDA and CDR2 SQIVND (reference sequence). In nucleotides, the CDR3 is TGTGCCAGTAGTATTGCGGGAGAGGGTCACACCGGGGAGCTGTTTTTT. Translating it yields CASSIAGEGHTGELFF.

About this clonotype: This may be a read error: a much more frequent sequence differs by one nucleotide. Lacking the conserved final phenylalanine or tryptophan, this CDR3 likely reflects a read error. The chain recombines TRBV13 with TRBJ2-5; 9 nucleotides agree with TRBD2. CDR1 is PRHDT, CDR2 FYEKMQ, per germline (reference sequence). The CDR3 runs to 16 residues. The V and J ends lost 1 base and 4 bases, in that order; junction bases with no gene match: 7. The CDR3 nucleotides read TGTGCCAGCAGCTTAGCTCGGGTAGCGGGAGTAGAGACCCAGTACTTA. This codes for CASSLARVAGVETQYL.

This sequence joins TRBV5-1 and TRBJ1-2, with 7 bases aligning to TRBD1. The CDR3 contains 18 residues. Germline CDR1 and CDR2: SGHRS and YFSETQ. Unmatched junction bases numbered 18, after V lost 3 bases and J lost 4 bases. The CDR3: CASSSPGTETAISYGYTF. Here the CDR3 DNA reads TGCGCCAGCAGCTCCCCAGGGACAGAGACTGCCATCTCCTATGGCTACACCTTC.